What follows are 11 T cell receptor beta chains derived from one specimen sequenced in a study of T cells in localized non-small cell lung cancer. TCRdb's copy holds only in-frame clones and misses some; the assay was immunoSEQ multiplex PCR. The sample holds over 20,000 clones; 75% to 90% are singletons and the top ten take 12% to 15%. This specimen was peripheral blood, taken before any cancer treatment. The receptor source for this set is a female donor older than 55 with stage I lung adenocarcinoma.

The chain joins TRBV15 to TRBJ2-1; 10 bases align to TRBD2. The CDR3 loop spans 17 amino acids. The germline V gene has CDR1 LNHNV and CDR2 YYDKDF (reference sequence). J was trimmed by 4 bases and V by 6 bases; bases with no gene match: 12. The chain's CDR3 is CATRGGLAGARYNEQFF. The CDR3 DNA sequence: TGTGCCACCAGAGGGGGGCTAGCGGGAGCAAGGTACAATGAGCAGTTCTTC.

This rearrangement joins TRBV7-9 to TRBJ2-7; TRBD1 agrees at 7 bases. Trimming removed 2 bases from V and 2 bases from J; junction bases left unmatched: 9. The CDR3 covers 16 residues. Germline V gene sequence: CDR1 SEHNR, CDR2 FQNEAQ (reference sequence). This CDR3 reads CASSLLPGQPTYEQYF. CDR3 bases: TGTGCCAGCAGCTTATTACCGGGACAGCCAACCTACGAGCAGTACTTC.

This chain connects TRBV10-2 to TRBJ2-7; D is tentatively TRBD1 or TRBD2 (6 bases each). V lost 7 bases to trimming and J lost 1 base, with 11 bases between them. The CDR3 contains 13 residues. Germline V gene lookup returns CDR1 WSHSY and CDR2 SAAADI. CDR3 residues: CASNPGASYEQYF. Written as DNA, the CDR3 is TGCGCCAGCAACCCGGGGGCTTCCTACGAGCAGTACTTC.

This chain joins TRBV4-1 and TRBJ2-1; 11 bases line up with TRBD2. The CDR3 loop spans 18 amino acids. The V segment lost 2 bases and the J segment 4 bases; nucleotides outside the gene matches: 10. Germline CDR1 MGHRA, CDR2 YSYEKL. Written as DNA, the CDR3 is TGCGCCAGCAGCCAACCCTACACGGGACTAGCGGTATACAATGAGCAGTTCTTC. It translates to CASSQPYTGLAVYNEQFF.

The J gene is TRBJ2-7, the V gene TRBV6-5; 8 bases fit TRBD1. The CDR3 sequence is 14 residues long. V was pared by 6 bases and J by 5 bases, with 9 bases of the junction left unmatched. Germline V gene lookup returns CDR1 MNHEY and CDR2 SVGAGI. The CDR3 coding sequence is TGTGCCAGCAGATTATTGACGGACAGGGACGAGCAGTACTTC. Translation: CASRLLTDRDEQYF.

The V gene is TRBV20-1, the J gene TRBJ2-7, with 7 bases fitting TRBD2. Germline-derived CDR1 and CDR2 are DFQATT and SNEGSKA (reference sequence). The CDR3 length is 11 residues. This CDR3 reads CSSGLNYEQYF. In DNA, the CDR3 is TGCAGCTCGGGACTAAATTACGAGCAGTACTTC.

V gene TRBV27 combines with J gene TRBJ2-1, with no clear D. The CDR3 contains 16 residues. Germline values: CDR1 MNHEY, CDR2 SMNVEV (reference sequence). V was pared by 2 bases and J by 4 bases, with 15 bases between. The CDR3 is CASSLGIQFLYNEQFF. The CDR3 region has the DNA TGTGCCAGCAGTTTAGGGATTCAATTTCTATACAATGAGCAGTTCTTC.

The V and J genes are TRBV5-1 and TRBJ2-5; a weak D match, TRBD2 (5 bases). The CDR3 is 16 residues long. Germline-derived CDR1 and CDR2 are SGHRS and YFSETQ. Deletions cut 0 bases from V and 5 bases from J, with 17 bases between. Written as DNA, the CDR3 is TGCGCCAGCAGCTTGGGGGCTAGCCCCTCTACGGAGACCCAGTACTTC. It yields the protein CASSLGASPSTETQYF.

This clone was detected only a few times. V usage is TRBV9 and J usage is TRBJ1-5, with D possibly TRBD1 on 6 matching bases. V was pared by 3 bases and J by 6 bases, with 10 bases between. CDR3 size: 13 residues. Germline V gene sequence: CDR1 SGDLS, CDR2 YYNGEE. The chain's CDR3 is CASSEGGSQPQHF. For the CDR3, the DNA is TGTGCCAGCAGCGAAGGGGGAAGTCAGCCCCAGCATTTT.

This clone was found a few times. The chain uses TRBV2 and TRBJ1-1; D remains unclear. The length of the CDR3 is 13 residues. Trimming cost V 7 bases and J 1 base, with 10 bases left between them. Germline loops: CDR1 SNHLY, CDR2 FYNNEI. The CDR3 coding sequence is TGTGCCAGCAAAACACGACCGAACACTGAAGCTTTCTTT. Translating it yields CASKTRPNTEAFF.

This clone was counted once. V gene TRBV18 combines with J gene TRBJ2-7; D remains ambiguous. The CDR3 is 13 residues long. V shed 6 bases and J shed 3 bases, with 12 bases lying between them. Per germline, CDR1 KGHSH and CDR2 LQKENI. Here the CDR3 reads CASSLGSFYEQYF. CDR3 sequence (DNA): TGTGCCAGCTCCCTCGGGTCCTTCTACGAGCAGTACTTC.